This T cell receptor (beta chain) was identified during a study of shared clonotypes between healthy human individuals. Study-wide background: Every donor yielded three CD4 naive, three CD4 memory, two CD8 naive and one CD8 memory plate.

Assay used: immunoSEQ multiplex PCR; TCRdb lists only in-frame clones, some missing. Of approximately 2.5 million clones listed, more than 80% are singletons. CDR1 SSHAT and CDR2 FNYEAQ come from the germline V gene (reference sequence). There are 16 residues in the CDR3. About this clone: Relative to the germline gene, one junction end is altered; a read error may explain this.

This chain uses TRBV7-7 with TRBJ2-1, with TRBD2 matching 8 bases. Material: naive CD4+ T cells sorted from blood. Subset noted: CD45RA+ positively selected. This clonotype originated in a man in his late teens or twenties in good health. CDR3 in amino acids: CASSLEPAGVNDEQFF. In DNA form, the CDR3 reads TGTGCTAGCAGCTTAGAACCAGCGGGAGTGAACGATGAGCAGTTCTTC.